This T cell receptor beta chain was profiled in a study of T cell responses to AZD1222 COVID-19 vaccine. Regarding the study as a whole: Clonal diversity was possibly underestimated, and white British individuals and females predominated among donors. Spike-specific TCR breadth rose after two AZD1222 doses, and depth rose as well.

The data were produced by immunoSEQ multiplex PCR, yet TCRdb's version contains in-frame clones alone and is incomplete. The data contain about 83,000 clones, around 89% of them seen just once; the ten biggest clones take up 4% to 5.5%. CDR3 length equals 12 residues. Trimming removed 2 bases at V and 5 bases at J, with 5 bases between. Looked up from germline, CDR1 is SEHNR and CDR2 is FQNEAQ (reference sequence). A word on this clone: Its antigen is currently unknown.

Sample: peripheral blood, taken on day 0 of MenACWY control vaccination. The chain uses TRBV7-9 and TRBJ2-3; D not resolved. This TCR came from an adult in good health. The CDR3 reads CASSLPKDTQYF. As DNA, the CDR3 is TGTGCCAGCAGCTTACCTAAAGATACGCAGTATTTT.